This T cell receptor beta chain was observed in a study of T cells in Graves' hyperthyroidism and ophthalmopathy. The CDR3 loop spans 12 amino acids. Germline lookup yields CDR1 DFQATT and CDR2 SNEGSKA (reference sequence). Amplification yielded TCR beta CDR3 regions, with RNA transcripts as the source. The HTBI set primed first-round TCR CDR3 RT-PCR. TCRdb reprocessed the multiplex PCR reads via MiXCR and lists one record per CDR3 protein. The sample gives some 460,000 distinct CDR3 sequences, approximately 14% of which show up once; 7.7% is in the top ten. This clonotype was detected many times. The receptor was isolated from a woman aged 18-30 years with Graves' hyperthyroidism. Material for sequencing was blood. This sequence joins TRBV20-1 and TRBJ1-5; D might be TRBD1 (5 bases). The CDR3 bases are TGCGGCTGGGGCAGGCTGAATCAGCCCCAGCATTTT. Translated, it gives CGWGRLNQPQHF.